This record concerns one T cell receptor (beta chain) sequence. This clone was recorded only once. What this receptor recognizes is not known. One base away there is no much larger clone; base qualities are not given. CDR1 and CDR2 are drawn from the germline V gene: SGDLS, YYNGEE. For this chain, trimming is 0 bases at the V end and 4 bases at the J end, and the number of junction bases without a gene match is 5. From its cysteine to its phenylalanine, the CDR3 spans 16 amino acids. Just the 48-base CDR3 DNA is kept, in frame starting at base 1. The sample comes from a study of blood T cell repertoires in COVID-19 (dated by TCRdb to the early 2020s). In the study overall: Samples from collaborators originated in the United States, Italy and Spain and spanned both the acute and convalescent phases of COVID-19. The prospective study material was composed of cDNA or gDNA derived from T cells, B-cell-depleted T cells, or PBMCs. Subjects who had been exposed to COVID-19, were actively infected with it, or had recovered from it provided the deeply sampled blood TCRbeta repertoires that made up the dataset. The samples were drawn from two sources: the first 160 participants of the ongoing ImmuneRACE study, and approximately 1,300 subjects contributed by 6 global collaborators. Where HLA class I and class II types were available, the types were taken from metadata supplied by the sample provider, not from assay-based typing. The repertoires were released in a freely available public database meant as a resource for research on the immune response to SARS-CoV-2. A de-identified subject ID, COVID-19 status, age in years and sex were almost always included in the sample metadata. The paper as a whole reports these results and caveats: The quantity of clinical and demographic metadata differed by source and by participant and was supplied without curation.

The immunoSEQ Assay, a bias-controlled multiplex PCR, was used to amplify TCRbeta CDR3 regions from genomic DNA. Per the authors' processing: Within the assay, amplification of reference gene primers was used to estimate how many nucleated cells each sample contained. To quantify the absolute abundance of each unique TCRbeta CDR3 rearrangement, sequence reads were collapsed and filtered. For each sample, productive Simpson clonality was calculated as the square root of Simpson's diversity index across productive rearrangements. This immuneACCESS table, as held by TCRdb, lists in-frame sequences with V and J called but not all clones. Of the missing ones, under half trace to an unresolved V gene in checked studies; the others have no known cause. The V and J calls and the clone size are those of that table, but D and trimming were determined from the DNA. Within this sample are about 99,000 clones, with 85% to 90% of them counted one time only. The ten most abundant clones make up about 2% of the sample.

One collaborating source in Seattle enrolled patients while the patients were actively infected and followed the patients over time throughout the course of disease. Collaborating institutions collected whole blood in K2EDTA tubes following their own protocols. For TCRbeta analysis, collaborator samples were shipped as frozen whole blood, as isolated PBMCs, or as DNA extracted from either sample type. Sequencing was done on a sample of peripheral blood. Rearrangement joined TRBV9 to TRBJ2-1; 9 middle bases align to TRBD2. The sequence derives from a middle-aged man with COVID-19, enrolled during active disease. The CDR3 reads as follows: CASSVEGAGGYNEQFF. The bases are TGTGCCAGCAGCGTAGAAGGAGCGGGGGGTTACAATGAGCAGTTCTTC. Beyond the CDR3, the reference TRBV9 and TRBJ2-1 genes provide the residues; the full variable domain reads: DSGVTQTPKHLITATGQRVTLRCSPRSGDLSVYWYQQSLDQGLQFLIQYYNGEERAKGNILERFSAQQFPDLHSELNLSSLELGDSALYFCASSVEGAGGYNEQFFGPGTRLTVL.